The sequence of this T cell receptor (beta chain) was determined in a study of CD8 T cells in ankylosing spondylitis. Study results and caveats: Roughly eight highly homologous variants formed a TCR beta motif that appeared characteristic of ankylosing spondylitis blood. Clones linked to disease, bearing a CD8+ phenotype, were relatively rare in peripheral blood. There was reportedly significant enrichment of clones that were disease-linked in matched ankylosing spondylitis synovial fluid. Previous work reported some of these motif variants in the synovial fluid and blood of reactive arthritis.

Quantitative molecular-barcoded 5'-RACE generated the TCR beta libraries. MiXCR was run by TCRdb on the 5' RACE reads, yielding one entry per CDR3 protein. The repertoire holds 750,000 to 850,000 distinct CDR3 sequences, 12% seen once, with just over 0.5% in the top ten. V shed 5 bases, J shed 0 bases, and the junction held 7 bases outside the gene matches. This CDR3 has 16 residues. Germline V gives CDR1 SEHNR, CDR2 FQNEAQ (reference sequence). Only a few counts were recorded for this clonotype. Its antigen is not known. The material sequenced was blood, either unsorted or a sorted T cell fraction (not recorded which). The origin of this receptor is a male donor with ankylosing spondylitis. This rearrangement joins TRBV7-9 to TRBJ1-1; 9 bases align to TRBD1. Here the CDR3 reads CASSRGTGRMNTEAFF. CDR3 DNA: TGTGCCAGCAGCCGGGGGACAGGGCGTATGAACACTGAAGCTTTCTTT.